This TCR beta chain was sequenced in a study of cytomegalovirus exposure and HLA in healthy donors. Whole-study results and caveats: Follow-up analysis seemed to connect common viral pathogens with several of the most significant clusters identified. In a later analysis, a missense DCLRE1C variant was linked to TCR beta V- and J-gene trimming. The authors listed 180 or so TCR beta chains as cytomegalovirus-associated.

The CDR3 has 15 residues. Trimming at V came to 5 bases and at J to 0 bases, leaving 6 bases not matched to a gene. CDR1 and CDR2 (germline): LNHDA, SQIVND (reference sequence). On this clone: Its specificity is unknown.

Both 60 Vbeta primers and 13 Jbeta primers went into the PCR. Assay used: immunoSEQ multiplex PCR; TCRdb lists only in-frame clones, some missing. The table has about 150,000 clones, about 68% seen once; the top ten hold over 1.2%. Sequenced sample: PBMCs. This clonotype was obtained from a young man in good health and CMV-seronegative. This rearrangement joins TRBV19 to TRBJ2-7; 8 bases are shared with TRBD1. The CDR3 DNA is TGTGCCAGTAGTCCGAGACAGGGGAGCTCCTACGAGCAGTACTTC. This encodes CASSPRQGSSYEQYF.